The T cell receptor beta chain under discussion was sequenced for a study of regulatory dendritic cells for organ transplantation (TCRdb year 2017). About the study as a whole: TCRbeta repertoires were sequenced from sorted naive and memory CD4+ and CD8+ T cells before and after allostimulation with regulatory or mature dendritic cells.

A multiplexed two-step PCR with Vbeta-specific forward primers and Jbeta-specific reverse primers was used to amplify the TCRbeta CDR3 regions. The TCRbeta libraries were sequenced on an Illumina instrument via the immunoSEQ service. Regarding the original processing steps: V, D and J genes were assigned using IMGT annotation, and counts were corrected for multiplex PCR bias using synthetic CDR3 analogues. In the immunoSEQ Analyzer, repertoire clonality was calculated as one minus normalized Shannon entropy. Clonal expansion was defined using Fisher's exact test with Benjamini-Hochberg false discovery rate control and a two-tailed threshold of P<0.01. Here the immuneACCESS table is served through TCRdb, limited to in-frame sequences with V and J called. Missing clones are a known gap in these copies; in checked studies unresolved V genes cover under half, and the rest lacks a known reason. The V and J calls and the clone size are those of that table, but D and trimming were determined from the DNA. For this sample there are some 5,700 clones; roughly 61% appear just once. The ten biggest clones cover approximately 10% of the sample.

Spanning cysteine to phenylalanine, the CDR3 consists of 15 amino acids. Only the CDR3 DNA stays, 45 bases, in frame from base 1. Germline trimming amounts to 4 bases on V and 2 bases on J, with 7 as the count of junction bases outside the gene matches. CDR1 and CDR2, looked up from the germline V gene, are SNHLY and FYNNEI. Findings and caveats that apply to the study as a whole: The authors pointed out considerable heterogeneity between individuals in the alloreactive memory CD8+ T cell pool, and only a couple of subjects were sequenced. Naive CD4+ and CD8+ T cells showed highly diverse repertoires, whereas memory cells were less diverse and memory CD8+ cells were the most oligoclonal. Among the resting subsets, memory CD8+ T cells contained the most alloreactive TCR clonotypes. Allostimulation expanded memory CD8+ clones in both subjects, but regulatory dendritic cells appeared to induce more limited expansion than mature dendritic cells.

FACS was used to sort CD4+ or CD8+ cells into naive T cells, defined as CD45RA+, and memory T cells, defined as CD45RO+. Two healthy control subjects provided the T cells used for TCR sequencing. Sorted T cell subsets that were not stimulated were used as baseline controls for the mixed lymphocyte reactions. Genomic DNA was extracted with the Qiagen DNeasy Blood & Tissue Kit. This clone was picked up a small number of times. Its antigen is unknown. Base qualities are not at hand, and no much larger clone is one base apart. Sequencing was performed on memory CD8+ T cells from blood. Per the publication, the cell subset or site label means: CD45RO+ memory T cells. Rearrangement joined TRBV2 to TRBJ1-2; 7 of the junction bases match TRBD1. The TCR was taken from a human donor in good health. This receptor has the CDR3 CASSGEVRGNYGYTF. The nucleotide sequence is TGTGCCAGCAGTGGAGAGGTCAGGGGGAACTATGGCTACACCTTC.